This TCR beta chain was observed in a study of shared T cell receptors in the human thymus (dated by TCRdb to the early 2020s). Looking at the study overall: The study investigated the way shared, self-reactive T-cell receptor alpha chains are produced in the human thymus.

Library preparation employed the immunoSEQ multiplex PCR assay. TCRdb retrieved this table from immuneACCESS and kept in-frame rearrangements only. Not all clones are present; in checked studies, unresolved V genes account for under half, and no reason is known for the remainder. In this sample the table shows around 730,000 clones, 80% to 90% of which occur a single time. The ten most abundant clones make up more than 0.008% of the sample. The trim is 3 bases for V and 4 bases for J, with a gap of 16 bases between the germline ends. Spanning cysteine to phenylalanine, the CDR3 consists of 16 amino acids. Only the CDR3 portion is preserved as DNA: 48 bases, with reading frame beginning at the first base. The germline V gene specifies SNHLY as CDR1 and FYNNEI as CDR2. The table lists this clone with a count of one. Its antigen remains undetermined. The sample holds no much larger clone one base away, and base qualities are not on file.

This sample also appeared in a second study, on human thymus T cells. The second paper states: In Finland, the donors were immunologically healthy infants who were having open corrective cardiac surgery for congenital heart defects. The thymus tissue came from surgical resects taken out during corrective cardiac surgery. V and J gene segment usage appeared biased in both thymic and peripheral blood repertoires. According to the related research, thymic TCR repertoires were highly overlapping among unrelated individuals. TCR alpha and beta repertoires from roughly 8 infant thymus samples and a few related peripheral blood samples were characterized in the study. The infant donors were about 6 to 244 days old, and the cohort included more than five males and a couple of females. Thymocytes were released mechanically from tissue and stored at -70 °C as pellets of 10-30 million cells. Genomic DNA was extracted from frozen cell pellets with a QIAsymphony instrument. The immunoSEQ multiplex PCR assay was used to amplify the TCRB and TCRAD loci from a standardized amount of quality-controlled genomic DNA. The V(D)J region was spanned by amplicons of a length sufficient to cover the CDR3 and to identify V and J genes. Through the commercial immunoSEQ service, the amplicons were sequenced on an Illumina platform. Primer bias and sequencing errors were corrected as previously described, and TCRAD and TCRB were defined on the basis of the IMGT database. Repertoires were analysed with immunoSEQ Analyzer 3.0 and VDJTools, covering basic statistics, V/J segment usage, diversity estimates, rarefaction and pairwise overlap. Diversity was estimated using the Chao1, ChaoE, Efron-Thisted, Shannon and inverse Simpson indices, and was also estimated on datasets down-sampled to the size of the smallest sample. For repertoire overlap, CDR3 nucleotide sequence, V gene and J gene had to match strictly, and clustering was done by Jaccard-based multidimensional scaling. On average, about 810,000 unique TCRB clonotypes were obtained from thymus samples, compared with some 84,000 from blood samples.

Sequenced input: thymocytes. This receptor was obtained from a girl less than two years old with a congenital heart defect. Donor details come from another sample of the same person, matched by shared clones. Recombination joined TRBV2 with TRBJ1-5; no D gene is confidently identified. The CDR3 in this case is CASSEWGGRWNQPQHF. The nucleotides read TGTGCCAGCAGTGAGTGGGGAGGCAGGTGGAATCAGCCCCAGCATTTT.